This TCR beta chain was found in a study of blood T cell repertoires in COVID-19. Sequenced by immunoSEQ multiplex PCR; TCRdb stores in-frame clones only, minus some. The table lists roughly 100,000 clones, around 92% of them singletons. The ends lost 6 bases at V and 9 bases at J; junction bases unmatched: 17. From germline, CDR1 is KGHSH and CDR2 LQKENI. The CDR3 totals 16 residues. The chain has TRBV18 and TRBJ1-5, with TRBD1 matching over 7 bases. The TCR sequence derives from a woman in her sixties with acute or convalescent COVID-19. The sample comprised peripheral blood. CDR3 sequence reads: CASSYSPGTDGGPQHF. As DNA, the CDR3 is TGTGCCAGCTCCTATTCGCCCGGGACAGACGGAGGGCCCCAGCATTTT.